Below, 18 T cell receptor beta chains from the same sample are listed, as sequenced in a study of blood T cells in healthy people across ages. Combining a sample-barcoded 5' primer with a J-beta primer mix, a second PCR ran for roughly 7 to 12 cycles. A single record per CDR3 protein comes from TCRdb applying MiXCR to the 5' RACE reads. The table includes about 1,400,000 distinct CDR3 sequences, approximately 59% detected once. The specimen was blood. The receptors shown here come from a man aged 18 to 29 in good health.

The chain is built from TRBV11-2 and TRBJ1-5; D remains unclear. Germline loops: CDR1 SGHAT, CDR2 FQNNGV. This CDR3 region has 14 residues. The V gene lost 3 bases and the J gene lost 6 bases, with 12 bases spanning the gap. The CDR3 loop reads CASSLGRSLQPQHF. In nucleotides, the CDR3 is TGTGCCAGCAGCTTGGGCAGATCTCTTCAGCCCCAGCATTTT.

The chain employs TRBV29-1 and TRBJ2-3; possible D gene TRBD1, 6 bases. Germline V gives CDR1 SQVTM, CDR2 ANQGSEA. The CDR3 spans 13 residues. V lost 5 bases, J lost 5 bases, and 14 bases lay in between. The CDR3 nucleotides read TGCAGCGTTCTGACAGGCCGACAAGATACGCAGTATTTT. Translation: CSVLTGRQDTQYF.

The rearrangement links TRBV7-9 to TRBJ2-3; 9 nucleotides align to TRBD2. This CDR3 has 18 amino acids. Germline CDR1 SEHNR, CDR2 FQNEAQ (reference sequence). V lost 5 bases, J lost 1 base, and 13 bases stayed unmatched. The CDR3 region has the DNA TGTGCCAGCAGCCTATCAACTTGGAGACTAGCGGGCACAGATACGCAGTATTTT. Translated: CASSLSTWRLAGTDTQYF.

There are a few counts of this clonotype. The J gene is TRBJ2-3, the V gene TRBV12-3 or TRBV12-4, with D perhaps matching TRBD1 (6 bases). V gave up 6 bases and J gave up 1 base, with 8 bases separating them. The CDR3 covers 13 residues. In DNA, the CDR3 is TGTGCCAGCAGGGGGGCTGGCACAGATACGCAGTATTTT. It specifies CASRGAGTDTQYF.

This chain connects TRBV14 to TRBJ2-1; D is undetermined. The CDR3 extends over 14 amino acids. Germline V gene sequence: CDR1 SGHDN, CDR2 FVKESK. Trimming pared 7 bases from V and 7 bases from J, leaving 17 bases between. The CDR3 sequence: CASNLGSLWNEQFF. In DNA, the CDR3 is TGTGCCAGCAACCTAGGGTCTCTCTGGAATGAGCAGTTCTTC.

The chain employs TRBV5-8 and TRBJ2-1; tentatively, D is TRBD2 (6 bases). Trimming pared 4 bases from V and 1 base from J, leaving 15 bases between. Germline-derived CDR1 and CDR2 are SGHTS and YDEGEE. The CDR3 loop spans 16 amino acids. CDR3 DNA sequence: TGTGCCAGCAGCCGATCCTTTCTAGCGTCCTACAATGAGCAGTTCTTC. Translating gives CASSRSFLASYNEQFF.

The rearrangement uses TRBV30 and TRBJ2-4; D gene uncertain. The J call may not be correct, given that the DNA end is closer to TRBJ2-7. The V gene's germline CDR1 is GTSNPN and CDR2 SVGIG (reference sequence). The CDR3 sequence is 13 residues long. The DNA of the CDR3 is TGTGCCTGGAGTAAAAGGGCGAGGTACGAGCAGTACTTC. This translates into CAWSKRARYEQYF.

The chain joins TRBV5-1 to TRBJ2-7, with TRBD1 matching 10 bases. TRBJ2-4 matches the DNA end more closely, so the J call is doubtful. CDR3 length: 18 amino acids. Germline-derived CDR1 and CDR2 are SGHRS and YFSETQ. The CDR3, as DNA: TGCGCCAGCAGCTTGGGGGACAGGGGAGTGAATGCCAAAAACATTCAGTACTTC. This codes for CASSLGDRGVNAKNIQYF.

This clonotype has more than one count but fewer than ten. CDR3 DNA sequence: TGTGCCAGCGGCCATGCCGACACAGATACGCAGTATTTT. It translates to CASGHADTDTQYF. This chain uses TRBV13 with TRBJ2-3; D gene unclear. Looked up from germline, CDR1 is PRHDT and CDR2 is FYEKMQ (reference sequence). The CDR3 spans 13 residues. V was cut by 8 bases and J by 2 bases, with 11 bases left in between.

This clonotype was seen a few times. The chain joins TRBV4-3 to TRBJ2-7, with D perhaps TRBD2 (7 bases). The CDR3 runs to 14 residues. Trimming took off 1 base at V and 6 bases at J, with 13 bases between the two ends. Germline assignment: CDR1 LGHNA and CDR2 YSLEER. The CDR3 DNA is TGCGCCAGCAGCCAAGCCTCGAGGGGGGGCGAGCAGTACTTC. Translating gives CASSQASRGGEQYF.

The chain couples TRBV25-1 to TRBJ2-3; either TRBD1 or TRBD2 may supply D (5 bases each). This CDR3 is built from 14 residues. V was trimmed by 4 bases and J by 1 base, leaving 9 bases between them. Germline lookup yields CDR1 MGHDK and CDR2 SYGVNS. The CDR3 sequence: CASSGGIGTDTQYF. The CDR3 DNA is TGTGCCAGCAGTGGGGGGATCGGCACAGATACGCAGTATTTT.

This clonotype came up a few times. The rearrangement joins TRBV6-6 to TRBJ1-2; D ambiguous. This CDR3 has 12 amino acids. Germline V gene sequence: CDR1 MNHNY, CDR2 SVGAGI (reference sequence). Between the trimmed V and J ends, which lost 10 bases and 5 bases, there was a span of 14 bases. DNA of the CDR3: TGTGCCACCCAGAAAGAAGAGTATGGCTACACCTTC. Protein: CATQKEEYGYTF.

This clonotype was counted a few times. The chain recombines TRBV25-1 with TRBJ2-1, with D hard to call. The V end lost 3 bases, the J end lost 6 bases, and 3 bases lay between the germline ends. This CDR3 region has 11 residues. From germline, CDR1 is MGHDK and CDR2 SYGVNS. The CDR3 protein is CASSDLNEQFF. CDR3 DNA: TGTGCCAGCAGTGACCTCAATGAGCAGTTCTTC.

This chain uses TRBV14 with TRBJ2-7, with TRBD2 matching over 7 bases. This CDR3 is built from 16 residues. The junction had 10 bases not matched to a gene; V was cut back by 0 bases and J by 5 bases. The germline CDR1 and CDR2 sequences are SGHDN and FVKESK. The CDR3 DNA reads as TGTGCCAGCAGCCAAGATGGCGTCGGGGGGATCCACGAGCAGTACTTC. This gives the protein CASSQDGVGGIHEQYF.

V usage is TRBV4-1 and J usage is TRBJ2-3, with D possibly being TRBD1 (5 bases). Germline V gene lookup returns CDR1 MGHRA and CDR2 YSYEKL. Trimming pared 7 bases from V and 3 bases from J, leaving 11 bases between. The CDR3 length is 13 residues. This chain's CDR3 is CASKDIGTDTQYF. The DNA for the CDR3 is TGCGCCAGCAAGGACATAGGAACAGATACGCAGTATTTT.

The rearrangement uses TRBV9 and TRBJ2-4; TRBD2 aligns across 8 bases. Losses at the gene ends were 0 bases for V and 13 bases for J; bases not matched to a gene: 12. CDR1 SGDLS and CDR2 YYNGEE come from the germline V gene. The CDR3 spans 15 residues. In DNA, the CDR3 is TGTGCCAGCAGCGTAGGAGCGGGGGTTACTTGGGAGCAGTACTTC. The encoded protein is CASSVGAGVTWEQYF.

This chain joins TRBV2 and TRBJ1-1; D is uncertain. Trimming stripped 2 bases from V and 3 bases from J, with 10 bases between. CDR3 length: 14 residues. Looked up from germline, CDR1 is SNHLY and CDR2 is FYNNEI. This chain's CDR3 is CASSESFSDTEAFF. The CDR3 bases are TGTGCCAGCAGTGAATCCTTCTCGGACACTGAAGCTTTCTTT.

V usage is TRBV10-3 and J usage is TRBJ2-5; maybe TRBD2 (7 bases). Trimming removed 2 bases at V and 4 bases at J, with 17 bases between. CDR3 size: 16 residues. Germline CDR1 reads ENHRY; CDR2 reads SYGVKD. The CDR3 sequence: CAISEAKIGGAETQYF. The CDR3, as DNA: TGTGCCATCAGTGAGGCAAAGATTGGGGGGGCAGAGACCCAGTACTTC.